What follows describes a single TCR beta chain. As yet, its antigen is unknown. The CDR3 has 13 amino acids. Trimming took 2 bases from V and 4 from J, leaving 6 bases between them. These data are taken from a study of T cells in localized non-small cell lung cancer. Overall study results and limits: Higher adjacent-lung clonality was associated with shorter survival.

Here immunoSEQ multiplex PCR was the method, and the copy in TCRdb shows in-frame clones only, minus some. There are about 31,000 clones in the sample; 89% occur only once, and about a tenth lies in the top ten. Material: peripheral blood, obtained before any cancer treatment. The rearrangement joins TRBV23-1 to TRBJ1-5; D ambiguous. TRBV23-1 counts as an open reading frame of uncertain function. The receptor was isolated from a woman aged 40-70 years with stage I lung adenocarcinoma. In DNA, the CDR3 is TGCGCCAGCAGTCAAGGCAGAAATCAGCCCCAGCATTTT. Protein sequence: CASSQGRNQPQHF.